Below are 6 T cell receptor beta chains sequenced from a single sample in a study of shared clonotypes between healthy human individuals. Repertoires were generated with immunoSEQ multiplex PCR, while TCRdb's copy carries only in-frame clones and drops some. The data contain over a million clones, around 97% of them singletons. Sequenced input: naive CD4+ T cells sorted from blood. Subset described: CD45RA+ positively selected. These receptors came from a man in his thirties or forties in good health.

The chain combines TRBV5-6 with TRBJ2-1; TRBD2 matches at 8 bases. Germline V lookup: CDR1 SGHDT, CDR2 YYEEEE. The junction had 11 bases not matched to a gene; V was cut back by 5 bases and J by 4 bases. This CDR3 is 16 amino acids long. The CDR3 sequence is CASRGPGLGRYNEQFF. The CDR3 DNA follows: TGTGCCAGCAGGGGTCCGGGACTAGGGCGGTACAATGAGCAGTTCTTC.

The rearrangement links TRBV29-1 to TRBJ2-7, with a tentative D call TRBD1 (6 bases). The CDR3 spans 13 residues. The germline V gene has CDR1 SQVTM and CDR2 ANQGSEA. The V end lost 4 bases, the J end lost 2 bases, and 12 bases lay between the germline ends. The CDR3 coding sequence is TGCAGCGTTGGGACGGGACAAACCTACGAGCAGTACTTC. It translates to CSVGTGQTYEQYF.

The chain uses TRBV4-3 and TRBJ2-3, with D unresolved. CDR3 length equals 13 residues. V dropped 1 base and J dropped 5 bases, with 7 bases sitting between them. The germline gives CDR1 LGHNA, CDR2 YSLEER. In DNA form, the CDR3 reads TGCGCCAGCAGCCAAGGTGTTGAAGATACGCAGTATTTT. Protein sequence: CASSQGVEDTQYF.

V and J are TRBV2 and TRBJ1-3, with D uncertain. Germline V gene data show CDR1 as SNHLY and CDR2 as FYNNEI. V was pared by 2 bases and J by 4 bases, with 6 bases between. The CDR3 is 13 amino acids. The CDR3 reads CASSELAGNTIYF. For the CDR3, the DNA is TGTGCCAGCAGTGAACTTGCCGGAAACACCATATATTTT.

The V and J genes are TRBV5-1 and TRBJ2-2; TRBD2 matches at 9 bases. Germline CDR1 reads SGHRS; CDR2 reads YFSETQ. The CDR3 totals 16 residues. V dropped 1 base and J dropped 7; count of bases not matched to a gene: 8. The CDR3: CASSLTVAGEGGELFF. DNA for the CDR3: TGCGCCAGCAGCTTGACGGTAGCGGGAGAGGGCGGGGAGCTGTTTTTT.

The chain is built from TRBV9 and TRBJ2-1, with 9 bases aligning to TRBD2. Germline V gene lookup returns CDR1 SGDLS and CDR2 YYNGEE. The CDR3 consists of 15 residues. The V gene end was trimmed by 2 bases and the J gene end by 5 bases; junction bases not matched to a gene: 5. CDR3: CASSVGLALNNEQFF. In DNA form, the CDR3 reads TGTGCCAGCAGCGTGGGACTAGCATTGAACAATGAGCAGTTCTTC.